This T cell receptor beta chain was recorded in a study of a mutant IDH1 vaccine in newly diagnosed glioma. Study in general: It was at week 35 that visit V12 occurred, and at week 47 that visit V13 did. Findings and limits, study-wide: Pseudoprogression seemed unlinked to shifts in top peripheral T cell clonotypes.

Noted time point: week 35, safety follow-up. In every dose of vaccine, 300 ug of mutant IDH1 20-mer peptide was given alongside topical imiquimod. Patients in the study were vaccinated eight times, receiving shots in weeks 1, 3, 5, 7, 11, 15, 19 and 23. Remarks on this clone: Its specificity is not known.

Trimming cost V 5 bases and J 4 bases, with 9 bases left between them. There are 14 residues in the CDR3. Germline CDR1 and CDR2: SEHNR and FQNEAQ (reference sequence). TCRdb's copy holds only in-frame clones and misses some; the assay was immunoSEQ multiplex PCR. The top ten hold 6% to 9.5% of the sample, which has around 29,000 clones, roughly 82% seen once. This clonotype originated in a man aged 45-60 years with glioma. The V gene is TRBV7-9, the J gene TRBJ1-6, with D hard to call. This sample comprised PBMCs, obtained from a glioma patient whose treatment included an IDH1 peptide vaccine. The CDR3 protein is CASSLEQYNSPLHF. CDR3 nucleotides: TGTGCCAGCAGCCTAGAGCAGTATAATTCACCCCTCCACTTT.